This T cell receptor (beta chain) was observed in a study of blood T cell repertoires in COVID-19 (dated by TCRdb to 2018 to 2020). In terms of the full investigation: Collaborator samples came from the United States, Italy and Spain and covered acute and convalescent phases of COVID-19. Subjects who had been exposed to COVID-19, were actively infected with it, or had recovered from it provided the deeply sampled blood TCRbeta repertoires that made up the dataset. A de-identified subject ID, COVID-19 status, age in years and sex were almost always included in the sample metadata. The samples were drawn from two sources: the first 160 participants of the ongoing ImmuneRACE study, and fewer than 1,500 subjects contributed by 6 global collaborators. The repertoires were released in a freely available public database meant as a resource for research on the immune response to SARS-CoV-2. The material from the prospective study consisted of cDNA or gDNA derived from T cells, B-cell-depleted T cells, or PBMCs. Where available, HLA class I and class II types were taken from metadata supplied by the sample provider and were not determined by assay-based typing.

Participants in the prospective study were enrolled through a virtual design, were aged about 18 to 90 years, and lived in 24 United States geographic areas. Cohort assignment in the prospective study relied on participant-reported clinical history from a screening survey and a study questionnaire. Each participant in the prospective study had whole blood, serum and a nasopharyngeal or oropharyngeal swab collected by mobile phlebotomists. Over an approximately 2-month period, participants in the prospective study had the option of providing additional blood draws and questionnaires. Blood samples from the prospective study were shipped frozen or at room temperature prior to DNA extraction. TCRbeta CDR3 regions were amplified from genomic DNA using the immunoSEQ Assay, a bias-controlled multiplex PCR. On the authors' methods: The number of nucleated cells in each sample was estimated by amplification of reference gene primers within the assay. Sequence reads were collapsed and filtered to measure the absolute abundance of every unique TCRbeta CDR3 rearrangement. For each sample, productive Simpson clonality was calculated as the square root of Simpson's diversity index across productive rearrangements. The source is immuneACCESS, and TCRdb retained only in-frame sequences with V and J called. Part of the clones is not carried over; for the studies checked, unresolved V genes explain less than half of this, and the remainder is unexplained. V and J calls and clone size are those listed in that table; D and trimming were worked out from the DNA. The sample includes about 210,000 clones, with 65% to 90% observed a single time. The ten biggest clones cover just under 9% of the sample.

Based on the germline V gene, the CDR1 and CDR2 sequences are SGHVS and FNYEAQ. V trim: 5 bases; J trim: 2 bases; unmatched bases: 9. The CDR3, from cysteine to phenylalanine, totals 17 residues. CDR3 DNA only is kept here, 51 bases in frame from base 1. As regards this clone: Its cognate antigen has yet to be identified. No clone much larger than this one lies a single base away; base qualities are absent.

Broader findings and caveats from the paper: Clinical and demographic metadata were provided uncurated, with the amount varying by source and participant.

The chain couples TRBV7-6 to TRBJ2-3, with 11 bases aligning to TRBD2. Material for sequencing was PBMCs or T cells enriched from blood (not recorded which). The receptor's source is a woman in her fifties or sixties with acute COVID-19. The CDR3 loop reads CASSTTGLAVITDTQYF. The DNA sequence reads TGTGCCAGCAGCACCACGGGACTAGCGGTAATCACAGATACGCAGTATTTT.